This passage covers 4 T cell receptor beta chains from one sample sequenced in a study of cytomegalovirus exposure and HLA in healthy donors. Amplification used 60 Vbeta primers and 13 Jbeta primers. Assay: immunoSEQ multiplex PCR; the TCRdb copy retains only in-frame clones and omits some. Of about 200,000 clones in the sample, roughly 80% were seen once. Sequencing was carried out using PBMCs. These receptors all come from a woman between 40 and 55 years old in good health and CMV-seronegative.

As DNA, the CDR3 is TGCGCCAGCAGCCAAAGGGAGGGTAATGGCTACACCTTC. It translates to CASSQREGNGYTF. The V gene is TRBV4-1, the J gene TRBJ1-2; no reliable D call. The CDR3 is made up of 13 amino acids. Trimming shortened V by 2 bases and J by 6 bases, and 10 bases separated the two germline ends. Germline V gives CDR1 MGHRA, CDR2 YSYEKL.

V and J are TRBV5-1 and TRBJ1-1; 12 nucleotides agree with TRBD1. Germline V CDR1 and CDR2: SGHRS, YFSETQ. The CDR3 is 16 amino acids. With 5 bases clipped from V and 12 bases from J, the junction kept 17 bases outside the gene matches. Here the CDR3 reads CASSTGTGGRNWQTFF. The CDR3 bases are TGCGCCAGCAGTACCGGGACAGGGGGCAGGAATTGGCAGACTTTCTTT.

The chain couples TRBV18 to TRBJ2-7; D is uncertain. The ends were cut back, 3 bases at V and 2 bases at J, with 11 bases in the middle. The germline V gene has CDR1 KGHSH and CDR2 LQKENI. The CDR3 has 14 residues. The CDR3 bases are TGTGCCAGCTCACCCCCTTCTGGGCCCTACGAGCAGTACTTC. The encoded protein is CASSPPSGPYEQYF.

CDR3 sequence: CASSPRGQAIQETQYF. For the CDR3, the DNA is TGCGCCAGCAGCCCCCGGGGACAGGCCATTCAAGAGACCCAGTACTTC. V and J are TRBV5-1 and TRBJ2-5, with TRBD1 matching over 8 bases. The CDR3 has 16 amino acids. The trim removed 4 bases at V and 2 bases at J, leaving 10 bases unmatched. Germline values: CDR1 SGHRS, CDR2 YFSETQ.